This is a list of T cell receptor beta chains from one sample in a study of technical replicates of blood from several donors. Repertoires were generated with immunoSEQ multiplex PCR, while TCRdb's copy carries only in-frame clones and drops some. Among around 60,000 clones listed, nearly 95% were seen once. Sequencing was carried out using PBMCs. The receptors shown here come from a human donor in good health. Some clones in this sample may be carry-over from other donors' samples. Each CDR3 is given with its conserved first and last residue. Each record gives: V gene, J gene, D gene, clone size, CDR3 protein, CDR3 DNA. A D gene is named only where the DNA matches it firmly. Clone size is not always given. Where it is, it says once, few, many or a class for expanded clones.

TRBV7-2,TRBJ1-2,.,.,CASSSFFGVFYGYTF,TGTGCCAGCAGCTCCTTTTTCGGGGTTTTCTATGGCTACACCTTC
TRBV7-3,TRBJ1-1,.,.,CASSRTGYPSSEAFF,TGTGCCAGCAGCCGTACAGGGTATCCGTCTTCTGAAGCTTTCTTT
TRBV7-6,TRBJ2-2,TRBD1,.,CASSLEQLGQGRTGELFF,TGTGCCAGCAGCTTAGAACAATTGGGACAGGGTCGCACCGGGGAGCTGTTTTTT
TRBV6-1,TRBJ2-1,.,.,CASSARLFDEQFF,TGTGCCAGCAGCGCCAGACTCTTCGATGAGCAGTTCTTC
TRBV5-4,TRBJ1-1,TRBD1,.,CASSTGTDMNTEAFF,TGTGCCAGCAGCACCGGGACAGATATGAACACTGAAGCTTTCTTT
TRBV7-3,TRBJ1-6,.,once,CASSPGGSSPLHF,TGTGCCAGCAGCCCCGGGGGATCTTCACCCCTCCACTTT
TRBV7-9,TRBJ1-2,.,.,CASSTSNYGYTF,TGTGCCAGCAGTACTTCTAACTATGGCTACACCTTC
TRBV6-5,TRBJ1-2,TRBD1,.,CASRNRDRGNYGYTF,TGTGCCAGCAGGAACCGGGACAGGGGGAACTATGGCTACACCTTC
TRBV7-2,TRBJ1-4,TRBD1,once,CASRPTGGNEKLFF,TGTGCCAGCAGACCGACAGGGGGCAATGAAAAACTGTTTTTT
TRBV28,TRBJ1-1,.,.,CASSPSVTEAFF,TGTGCCAGCAGTCCCTCGGTCACTGAAGCTTTCTTT
TRBV19,TRBJ1-2,TRBD1,.,CASSMGQVNYGYTF,TGTGCCAGTAGTATGGGACAGGTTAACTATGGCTACACCTTC
TRBV10-3,TRBJ2-7,.,few,CAITTSSYEQYF,TGTGCCATCACGACTAGTTCTTACGAGCAGTACTTC
TRBV7-9,TRBJ2-3,.,.,CASSLEAWQADTQYF,TGTGCCAGCAGCTTAGAAGCCTGGCAGGCAGATACGCAGTATTTT
TRBV30,TRBJ2-7,TRBD1,many,CAFGQGNHEQYF,TGTGCCTTTGGACAGGGGAACCACGAGCAGTACTTC
TRBV29-1,TRBJ2-1,.,once,CSVGRRDSMNEQFF,TGCAGCGTTGGCCGCCGGGACTCGATGAATGAGCAGTTCTTC
TRBV25-1,TRBJ2-7,.,.,CASSLSGRGEQYF,TGTGCCAGCAGTCTTTCGGGCAGGGGCGAGCAGTACTTC
TRBV7-2,TRBJ1-3,TRBD1,.,CASSYRGPGNTIYF,TGTGCCAGCAGCTACAGGGGGCCTGGAAACACCATATATTTT
TRBV5-1,TRBJ2-3,.,.,CASSAGLSTDTQYF,TGCGCCAGCAGTGCAGGTCTATCCACAGATACGCAGTATTTT
TRBV2,TRBJ1-2,TRBD1,.,CASRLITGGGGYTF,TGTGCCAGCAGACTTATAACAGGGGGCGGGGGCTACACCTTC
TRBV28,TRBJ1-6,TRBD1,.,CASSHYVGTVNSPLHF,TGTGCCAGCAGTCACTATGTCGGGACAGTGAATTCACCCCTCCACTTT
TRBV7-2,TRBJ1-4,.,.,CASSLGAGARRNEKLFF,TGTGCCAGCAGCTTAGGGGCGGGGGCCCGGCGGAATGAAAAACTGTTTTTT
TRBV4-1,TRBJ1-2,TRBD1,.,CASSLGQGSYGYTF,TGCGCCAGCAGCCTGGGACAGGGGAGCTATGGCTACACCTTC
TRBV18,TRBJ1-2,.,.,CASSWDIYGYTF,TGTGCCAGCTCATGGGACATCTATGGCTACACCTTC
TRBV5-1,TRBJ2-3,TRBD1,once,CASSLRTGGTDTQYF,TGCGCCAGCAGCTTGCGGACAGGGGGCACAGATACGCAGTATTTT
TRBV30,TRBJ2-2,TRBD1,.,CAWSSPGQGAGELFF,TGTGCCTGGAGTTCTCCGGGACAGGGAGCCGGGGAGCTGTTTTTT
TRBV2,TRBJ1-4,.,.,CASTSGGVKLFF,TGTGCCAGCACGTCGGGGGGGGTGAAACTGTTTTTT
TRBV11-2,TRBJ2-5,.,.,CASSLMGSGPQETQYF,TGTGCCAGCAGCTTAATGGGCTCTGGTCCTCAAGAGACCCAGTACTTC
TRBV6-6,TRBJ2-7,.,.,CASIRQQGFGYEQYF,TGTGCCAGCATCCGCCAACAGGGATTCGGCTACGAGCAGTACTTC
TRBV6-5,TRBJ2-7,.,.,CASSYFRGYEQYF,TGTGCCAGCAGTTACTTCAGGGGTTACGAGCAGTACTTC
TRBV5-4,TRBJ2-1,TRBD2,.,CASSLGGSGKSSYNEQFF,TGTGCCAGCAGCTTGGGTGGTAGCGGGAAGAGCTCCTACAATGAGCAGTTCTTC
TRBV4-2,TRBJ1-5,TRBD1,once,CASSQDLGTGNQPQHF,TGTGCCAGCAGCCAAGATTTGGGGACAGGGAATCAGCCCCAGCATTTT
TRBV27,TRBJ2-3,TRBD2,.,CASSFQREFGDTQYF,TGTGCCAGCAGTTTCCAGCGGGAGTTTGGAGATACGCAGTATTTT
TRBV7-9,TRBJ2-2,TRBD2,.,CASSLGGGGPGELFF,TGTGCCAGCAGCTTAGGAGGCGGGGGACCCGGGGAGCTGTTTTTT
TRBV18,TRBJ2-2,.,.,CASSTSLGELFF,TGTGCCAGCTCCACCAGTCTCGGGGAGCTGTTTTTT
TRBV9,TRBJ2-3,TRBD2,.,CASSPLGVAGVDTQYF,TGTGCCAGCAGCCCCCTGGGGGTAGCGGGGGTGGATACGCAGTATTTT
TRBV6-5,TRBJ2-1,TRBD2,.,CASSGTSGPQFF,TGTGCCAGCAGTGGGACTAGCGGGCCCCAGTTCTTC
TRBV6-1,TRBJ2-1,TRBD2,once,CALAAGGIYNEQFF,TGTGCCCTGGCCGCGGGGGGGATCTACAATGAGCAGTTCTTC
TRBV7-6,TRBJ2-5,TRBD2,few,CASSLSREVNKETQYF,TGTGCCAGCAGCTTATCGCGGGAGGTCAATAAAGAGACCCAGTACTTC
TRBV5-8,TRBJ2-7,TRBD1,.,CASSEGQGFVVEQYF,TGTGCCAGCAGCGAGGGACAGGGATTTGTAGTAGAGCAGTACTTC
TRBV7-2,TRBJ2-2,.,.,CASSFGLPGTGELFF,TGTGCCAGCAGCTTCGGACTCCCGGGGACCGGGGAGCTGTTTTTT
TRBV27,TRBJ2-7,.,.,CASSLRGGTVTYEQYF,TGTGCCAGCAGTTTAAGGGGCGGGACAGTTACCTACGAGCAGTACTTC
TRBV6-5,TRBJ1-1,.,.,CASSYSAGEVAFF,TGTGCCAGCAGTTACTCGGCAGGGGAAGTAGCTTTCTTT
TRBV19,TRBJ1-1,.,.,CASRRGSRETEAFF,TGTGCCAGTAGACGGGGCTCCCGGGAGACTGAAGCTTTCTTT
TRBV7-2,TRBJ2-2,.,.,CASSLRGANTGELFF,TGTGCCAGCAGCTTACGGGGGGCCAACACCGGGGAGCTGTTTTTT
TRBV5-1,TRBJ2-3,TRBD2,.,CASSQVAGGRPDTQYF,TGCGCCAGCAGCCAAGTGGCGGGAGGTCGTCCAGATACGCAGTATTTT
TRBV18,TRBJ1-3,.,.,CASSPQSSGNTIYF,TGTGCCAGCTCACCACAGAGCTCTGGAAACACCATATATTTT